This is a list of T cell receptor beta chains from one sample in a study of OX40 agonist ivuxolimab in advanced cancers. The repertoire was sequenced with immunoSEQ multiplex PCR; TCRdb's copy has only in-frame clones and lacks some. This sample has about 50,000 clones, with over 75% found just once. This sample comprised CD4+ or CD8+ T cells sorted from blood, obtained in a trial of the OX40 agonist ivuxolimab. Source of these receptors: an adult with an advanced solid tumor such as melanoma, head and neck, liver or kidney cancer. Each CDR3 is given with its conserved first and last residue. D genes are given only for firm matches. Clone sizes are given selectively: once, few, many, or a class where the clone is expanded.

d_gene	abundance	v_gene	j_gene	CDR3nt	CDR3aa
TRBD1	NA	TRBV5-1	TRBJ1-1	TGCGCCAGCAGCTCGACAGGGTGGGAGACTGAAGCTTTCTTT	CASSSTGWETEAFF
NA	once	TRBV19	TRBJ2-7	TGTGCCAGTAGTACTCTATTGACCAGGGACGAGCAGTACTTC	CASSTLLTRDEQYF
TRBD2	once	TRBV7-2	TRBJ2-7	TGTGCCAGCAGCCCGGGACTAGCTACCTACGAGCAGTACTTC	CASSPGLATYEQYF
TRBD2	NA	TRBV2	TRBJ2-1	TGTGCCATCGGTTTGGGGAGCGGGGGGGACAATGAGCAGTTCTTC	CAIGLGSGGDNEQFF
NA	NA	TRBV18	TRBJ2-3	TGTGCCAGCTCAGCTACTAGCACAGATACGCAGTATTTT	CASSATSTDTQYF
TRBD2	NA	TRBV6-1	TRBJ2-1	TGTGCCAGCACCCGCGGGACTAGTGGCAATGAGCAGTTCTTC	CASTRGTSGNEQFF
NA	NA	TRBV5-5	TRBJ1-5	TGTGCCAGCAGCATTGCCCCGTGGGGCAATCAGCCCCAGCATTTT	CASSIAPWGNQPQHF
TRBD1	NA	TRBV6-1	TRBJ1-1	TGTGCCAGCCCCAGACAGGGGAGGGTCACTGAAGCTTTCTTT	CASPRQGRVTEAFF
TRBD2	NA	TRBV19	TRBJ2-1	TGTGCCAGTAGTATGACTAGCGGGGTTATGAATGAGCAGTTCTTC	CASSMTSGVMNEQFF
TRBD1	NA	TRBV28	TRBJ2-7	TGTGCCAGCAGTTTGTACCAGGGGGCAGCCGGTGAGCAGTACTTC	CASSLYQGAAGEQYF
NA	once	TRBV9	TRBJ2-7	TGTGCCAGCAGCCTCCACGGGGGTCGCGAGCAGTACTTC	CASSLHGGREQYF
NA	NA	TRBV7-6	TRBJ1-1	TGTGCCAGCAGCCCGGGACCCACGGGGGACCCTGAAGCTTTCTTT	CASSPGPTGDPEAFF
TRBD1	NA	TRBV29-1	TRBJ2-2	TGCAGCGTTGAGGGGACAGGGGGTGGAACCGGGGAGCTGTTTTTT	CSVEGTGGGTGELFF
TRBD1	NA	TRBV5-1	TRBJ1-1	TGCGCCAGCAGCTTGGGGCCAGGGGGAAAAGCTTTCTTT	CASSLGPGGKAFF
TRBD1	NA	TRBV19	TRBJ2-7	TGTGCCAGTAGTCTTACCGGGACAGCCTACGAGCAGTACTTC	CASSLTGTAYEQYF
NA	NA	TRBV7-2	TRBJ2-5	TGTGCCAGCAGCTTAGGGCGTCAAGAGACCCAGTACTTC	CASSLGRQETQYF
NA	NA	TRBV7-9	TRBJ2-7	TGTGCCAGCAGCTTAGAAGGGGACGAGCAGTACTTC	CASSLEGDEQYF
NA	NA	TRBV10-3	TRBJ2-3	TGTGCCATCAGTGATTCCGGGCCAGATACGCAGTATTTT	CAISDSGPDTQYF
NA	NA	TRBV2	TRBJ2-7	TGTGCCAGCAGTGCCTACGGCCGAGCCTACGAGCAGTACTTC	CASSAYGRAYEQYF
NA	NA	TRBV30	TRBJ1-4	TGTGCCTGGAGTGCTGGGGGCCATGAAAAACTGTTTTTT	CAWSAGGHEKLFF
NA	NA	TRBV19	TRBJ1-1	TGTGCCAGTAGTATAGTATCGGCACCCAACACTGAAGCTTTCTTT	CASSIVSAPNTEAFF
TRBD1	NA	TRBV7-2	TRBJ1-1	TGTGCCAGCAGCCTCACAGGGGGCAGAGAAGCTTTCTTT	CASSLTGGREAFF
NA	NA	TRBV19	TRBJ1-5	TGTGCCAGTAGTTCGCTCGGATCTTCCGATAGCAATCAGCCCCAGCATTTT	CASSSLGSSDSNQPQHF
NA	NA	TRBV19	TRBJ2-3	TGTGCCAGTAGCGACGGGGCCACAGATACGCAGTATTTT	CASSDGATDTQYF
TRBD1	NA	TRBV5-4	TRBJ1-1	TGTGCCAGCAGCTCAACAGGGGGAGGGACTGAAGCTTTCTTT	CASSSTGGGTEAFF
NA	NA	TRBV4-1	TRBJ2-1	TGCGCCAGCACCGATCGTGATGAGCAGTTCTTC	CASTDRDEQFF